The rows below give T cell receptor beta chains drawn from one sample of a study of blood T cell repertoires in COVID-19. The repertoire was sequenced with immunoSEQ multiplex PCR; TCRdb's copy has only in-frame clones and lacks some. The repertoire includes over 350,000 clones, about nine tenths of them detected once, and more than 1.4% sits in the top ten. Sequencing was carried out using peripheral blood. These TCRs come from a woman in her thirties with active or convalescent COVID-19. Each CDR3 is given with its conserved first and last residue. Fields, in order: D gene, J gene, clone size, V gene, CDR3 DNA, CDR3 protein. D genes are given only for firm matches. Clone size is given for some rows only: seen once, a few or many times, or a class if the clone is expanded.

NA TRBJ1-2 NA TRBV6-2/TRBV6-3 TGTGCCAGCAGCCTACGGACAGTCTATGGCTACACCTTC CASSLRTVYGYTF
TRBD2 TRBJ2-2 NA TRBV10-1 TGCGCCAGCAGTGAACAGACTAGCGCGAACACCGGGGAGCTGTTTTTT CASSEQTSANTGELFF
NA TRBJ1-2 NA TRBV19 TGTGCCAGTACTATTGGCAGGGGATATGGCTACACCTTC CASTIGRGYGYTF
TRBD1 TRBJ1-6 NA TRBV19 TGTGCCAGTAGTACTGGACAGGGTAGTTCACCCCTCCACTTT CASSTGQGSSPLHF
TRBD1 TRBJ1-1 NA TRBV4-1 TGCGCCAGCAGCCAAGAGCCAGGGGGACACGGGGTGAACACTGAAGCTTTCTTT CASSQEPGGHGVNTEAFF
NA TRBJ1-4 NA TRBV4-2 TGTGCCAGCAGCCAAGTCCCGGGATCTAATGAAAAACTGTTTTTT CASSQVPGSNEKLFF
TRBD1 TRBJ1-4 NA TRBV2 TGTGCCAGCAGAGCCGGGACAGGGGGCGCGTTTTTT CASRAGTGGAFF
TRBD1 TRBJ1-3 NA TRBV18 TGTGCCAGCTCACCACCGGGACAGGGGGCGGCTGGAAACACCATATATTTT CASSPPGQGAAGNTIYF
NA TRBJ1-1 NA TRBV27 TGTGCCAGCGTGGGGGGGGGCAGGGAAGCTTTCTTT CASVGGGREAFF
NA TRBJ1-5 many TRBV6-5 TGTGCCAGCAATTCCCAGAGCAATCAGCCCCAGCATTTT CASNSQSNQPQHF
NA TRBJ2-3 NA TRBV6-6 TGTGCCAGCAGTGACCTTGCGGGAAATACGCAGTTTTTT CASSDLAGNTQFF
TRBD2 TRBJ2-3 NA TRBV4-2 TGTGCCAGCAGCCATGTTAGCGGGGGGTCCACTAGCACAGATACGCAGTATTTT CASSHVSGGSTSTDTQYF
NA TRBJ2-1 many TRBV4-2 TGTGCCAGCAGCCAAGATCTGGAGTCCCCCAATGAGCAGTTCTTC CASSQDLESPNEQFF
NA TRBJ1-2 NA TRBV28 TGTGCCACCGGGGAATTTTCGGCCCATGATGGCTACACCTTC CATGEFSAHDGYTF
NA TRBJ1-2 NA TRBV19 TGTGCCAGACCAGGACAGCCTCCGGGTTCCTACACCTTC CARPGQPPGSYTF